These 27 T cell receptor beta chains were sequenced from one sample in a study of blood T cell repertoires in COVID-19. Data came from immunoSEQ multiplex PCR; TCRdb stores just in-frame clones and leaves some out. The data contain 93,000 or so clones, 87% of them singletons. Sequenced input: peripheral blood. These receptor sequences come from a man aged 50 to 60 in a cohort sampled during active COVID-19.

The rearrangement joins TRBV4-1 to TRBJ2-2; 7 bases map to TRBD2. Germline V gives CDR1 MGHRA, CDR2 YSYEKL. The CDR3 spans 16 residues. V was clipped by 1 base and J by 5 bases; unmatched bases: 7. Here the CDR3 DNA reads TGCGCCAGCAGCCAAGGGGAGGGGTACCGGACCGGGGAGCTGTTTTTT. Amino acids: CASSQGEGYRTGELFF.

The chain has TRBV6-5 and TRBJ2-3; D possibly corresponds to TRBD1 (5 bases). CDR1 MNHEY and CDR2 SVGAGI come from the germline V gene. Trimming pared 5 bases from V and 1 base from J, leaving 13 bases between. This CDR3 contains 15 residues. The CDR3 DNA follows: TGTGCCAGCAGTCTAAGACAGTCCGGCACAGATACGCAGTATTTT. It codes for CASSLRQSGTDTQYF.

The J gene is TRBJ2-7, the V gene TRBV28, with 10 positions matching TRBD2. The germline gives CDR1 MDHEN, CDR2 SYDVKM. J gave up 2 bases and V 8 bases, and 12 bases lay outside the gene matches. CDR3 length: 16 residues. DNA for the CDR3: TGTGCCAGCTCGGTAGCGGGGGGCTATACCCCCTACGAGCAGTACGTC. This gives the protein CASSVAGGYTPYEQYV.

J is TRBJ1-5 and V is TRBV18; 7 bases fit TRBD1. Trimming took 6 bases from V and 2 from J; bases not matched to a gene: 1. The CDR3 runs to 13 residues. Germline assignment: CDR1 KGHSH and CDR2 LQKENI. This CDR3 reads CASSGQGNQPQHF. In DNA, the CDR3 is TGTGCCAGCTCTGGACAGGGCAATCAGCCCCAGCATTTT. Using reference TRBV18 and TRBJ1-5 for the parts outside the CDR3, the full variable domain is NAGVMQNPRHLVRRRGQEARLRCSPMKGHSHVYWYRQLPEEGLKFMVYLQKENIIDESGMPKERFSAEFPKEGPSILRIQQVVRGDSAAYFCASSGQGNQPQHFGDGTRLSIL.

The chain is built from TRBV5-4 and TRBJ2-3; TRBD2 agrees at 13 bases. Germline V CDR1 and CDR2: SGHNT, YYREEE (reference sequence). The V segment lost 4 bases and the J segment 2 bases; nucleotides outside the gene matches: 10. This CDR3 is built from 18 residues. The CDR3 nucleotides read TGTGCCAGCAGCACCCCGACTAGCGGGGGGCCTACCACAGATACGCAGTATTTT. It is translated as CASSTPTSGGPTTDTQYF.

The chain combines TRBV18 with TRBJ1-6; 9 bases align to TRBD1. The CDR3 is 15 residues long. The J segment lost 7 bases and the V segment lost 3 bases, leaving 4 bases of the junction unmatched. Germline CDR1 and CDR2: KGHSH and LQKENI. The CDR3 DNA reads TGTGCCAGCTCACCTTCCGGGACAGGGAATTCACCCCTCCACTTT. This codes for CASSPSGTGNSPLHF.

The V and J genes are TRBV5-4 and TRBJ2-3; 8 positions match TRBD2. This CDR3 region has 17 residues. V lost 6 bases and J lost 4; bases outside the gene matches: 16. Germline CDR1 is SGHNT and CDR2 is YYREEE (reference sequence). This chain's CDR3 is CASIREGGPTSADTQYF. CDR3 bases: TGTGCCAGCATTCGGGAGGGGGGGCCAACCAGCGCAGATACGCAGTATTTT.

This clone occurred once. This chain joins TRBV9 and TRBJ1-1; D call uncertain. Germline CDR1 and CDR2: SGDLS and YYNGEE. Trimming took 0 bases from V and 4 from J, leaving 13 bases between them. This CDR3 spans 15 amino acids. The CDR3 DNA reads as TGTGCCAGCAGCGTAGTCGCGGGTCGCGGCACTGAAGCTTTCTTT. Translating gives CASSVVAGRGTEAFF.

The gene calls are TRBV9 and TRBJ2-7; 8 positions match TRBD1. CDR3 size: 15 residues. The germline V gene has CDR1 SGDLS and CDR2 YYNGEE. Losses at the gene ends were 3 bases for V and 4 bases for J; bases not matched to a gene: 9. Written as DNA, the CDR3 is TGTGCCAGCAGCGCAACGGGACAGGTCTTGTACGAGCAGTACTTC. Its protein is CASSATGQVLYEQYF.

CDR3 protein: CASGQTGTGKSGANVLTF. Written as DNA, the CDR3 is TGCGCCAGCGGCCAAACCGGGACAGGGAAATCTGGGGCCAACGTCCTGACTTTC. This chain uses TRBV5-1 with TRBJ2-6; 9 bases match TRBD1. V dropped 7 bases and J dropped 1; count of bases not matched to a gene: 12. The CDR3 sequence is 18 residues long. Germline assignment: CDR1 SGHRS and CDR2 YFSETQ.

V gene TRBV6-5 combines with J gene TRBJ1-6; D may be TRBD1 (6 bases). Germline CDR1 is MNHEY and CDR2 is SVGAGI. This CDR3 region has 16 residues. The V and J ends lost 2 bases and 7 bases respectively, with 15 bases between them. The chain's CDR3 is CASSYSPQGSNSPLHF. CDR3 DNA sequence: TGTGCCAGCAGTTACAGCCCACAGGGCAGCAATTCACCCCTCCACTTT.

V is TRBV6-6 and J is TRBJ1-6; D call uncertain. This CDR3 spans 14 amino acids. Germline V CDR1 and CDR2: MNHNY, SVGAGI (reference sequence). The V gene lost 4 bases and the J gene lost 5 bases, with 9 bases spanning the gap. In DNA form, the CDR3 reads TGTGCCAGCAGTTTCGGCAGCGATAATTCACCCCTCCACTTT. Translation gives CASSFGSDNSPLHF.

The rearrangement uses TRBV11-2 and TRBJ2-7, with TRBD1 matching 10 bases. The CDR3 has 19 residues. V was clipped by 10 bases and J by 3 bases; unmatched bases: 24. Germline V gene lookup returns CDR1 SGHAT and CDR2 FQNNGV. The CDR3 reads CATLDVGGQGPYHYYEQYV. The CDR3 bases are TGTGCCACCTTAGACGTCGGGGGACAGGGGCCATATCACTACTACGAGCAGTACGTC.

The V and J genes are TRBV12-3 or TRBV12-4 and TRBJ1-4; possible D gene TRBD1, 5 bases. V was clipped by 5 bases and J by 8 bases, with 12 bases between them. This CDR3 region has 13 residues. DNA for the CDR3: TGTGCCAGCAGTGGGGCCCCTTGGGAAAAACTGTTTTTT. It is translated as CASSGAPWEKLFF.

The CDR3 region is CASSTQGARSYGYTF. CDR3 DNA sequence: TGTGCCAGTAGCACCCAGGGGGCGCGAAGCTATGGCTACACCTTC. V gene TRBV19 combines with J gene TRBJ1-2; TRBD1 matches at 8 bases. V trimming: 6 bases; J trimming: 4 bases; junction bases outside the gene matches: 10. Germline V lookup: CDR1 LNHDA, CDR2 SQIVND (reference sequence). This CDR3 region has 15 residues.

The gene calls are TRBV11-3 and TRBJ2-2; 10 bases agree with TRBD2. CDR3 length: 16 amino acids. V was clipped by 5 bases and J by 0 bases; unmatched bases: 3. Germline V gene data show CDR1 as SGHNT and CDR2 as YENEEA. CDR3 sequence (DNA): TGTGCCAGCAGCGGAGCGGGGGGGACGAACACCGGGGAGCTGTTTTTT. This codes for CASSGAGGTNTGELFF.

The rearrangement joins TRBV24-1 to TRBJ2-5; TRBD2 matches at 15 bases. The germline gives CDR1 KGHDR, CDR2 SFDVKD. Trimming took 3 bases from V and 9 from J; bases not matched to a gene: 1. CDR3 size: 14 residues. CDR3 in amino acids: CATSDRTSGGAQYF. In DNA, the CDR3 is TGTGCCACCAGTGATCGGACTAGCGGGGGGGCCCAGTACTTC.

A single count supports this clone. V gene TRBV28 combines with J gene TRBJ1-1; D is possibly TRBD1 (5 bases). Trimming stripped 4 bases from V and 1 base from J, with 16 bases between. Germline V gene lookup returns CDR1 MDHEN and CDR2 SYDVKM. The CDR3 is made up of 16 amino acids. The CDR3 loop is CASSYPEGQGNTEAFF. For the CDR3, the DNA is TGTGCCAGCAGTTACCCGGAGGGGCAGGGGAACACTGAAGCTTTCTTT.

The gene calls are TRBV7-2 and TRBJ2-1; possibly TRBD1 for D (7 bases). CDR1 and CDR2 from the germline V gene are SGHTA and FQGNSA. The length of the CDR3 is 17 residues. The V and J ends lost 0 bases and 5 bases respectively, with 17 bases between them. The CDR3 loop reads CASSLARQGRGHNEQFF. The DNA for the CDR3 is TGTGCCAGCAGCTTAGCTAGACAGGGCCGGGGGCACAATGAGCAGTTCTTC.

This clone was seen once. The chain combines TRBV28 with TRBJ1-2; D is ambiguous. This CDR3 has 14 residues. CDR1 and CDR2 (germline): MDHEN, SYDVKM. V dropped 4 bases and J dropped 8 bases, with 17 bases sitting between them. The CDR3 coding sequence is TGTGCCAGCAGTTCTCTAGGAGAGGGCTGGGGCTACACCTTC. This gives the protein CASSSLGEGWGYTF.

The table lists this clone with a count of one. The chain carries TRBV6-5 and TRBJ1-6; possibly TRBD1 for D (6 bases). CDR3 length: 14 amino acids. V lost 2 bases, J lost 7 bases, and 9 bases lay in between. CDR1 and CDR2 (germline): MNHEY, SVGAGI. The CDR3 is CASSYRQGNSPLHF. CDR3 in DNA: TGTGCCAGCAGTTACCGGCAGGGGAATTCACCCCTCCACTTT.

V usage is TRBV6-6 and J usage is TRBJ1-1, with TRBD1 identical over 9 bases. The V gene end was trimmed by 6 bases and the J gene end by 4 bases; junction bases not matched to a gene: 9. The CDR3 has 15 amino acids. Germline V gene lookup returns CDR1 MNHNY and CDR2 SVGAGI (reference sequence). CDR3 sequence: CASSPLTGGTTEAFF. CDR3 nucleotide sequence: TGTGCCAGCAGCCCTCTGACAGGGGGGACCACTGAAGCTTTCTTT.

In its sample, this clone was seen a few times. The chain couples TRBV3-1 (or the pseudogene TRBV3-2) to TRBJ1-5; D not resolved. The ends were cut back, 2 bases at V and 3 bases at J, with 8 bases in the middle. The germline V gene encodes CDR1 LGHDT and CDR2 YNNKEL (reference sequence). This CDR3 has 14 amino acids. The CDR3 coding sequence is TGTGCCAGCAGCCAACGACTGACCAATCAGCCCCAGCATTTT. It specifies CASSQRLTNQPQHF.

The rearrangement links TRBV10-2 to TRBJ2-5; no definite D call. The CDR3 runs 15 residues. V was cut by 4 bases and J by 0 bases, with 12 bases left in between. Per germline, CDR1 WSHSY and CDR2 SAAADI. The CDR3 sequence: CASSALAADQETQYF. The CDR3 nucleotides read TGCGCCAGCAGTGCCTTGGCCGCCGACCAAGAGACCCAGTACTTC.

This clone has a single count. The gene calls are TRBV7-9 and TRBJ2-4, with D tentatively TRBD1 (5 bases). V was cut by 5 bases and J by 8 bases, with 10 bases left in between. Germline V gene sequence: CDR1 SEHNR, CDR2 FQNEAQ (reference sequence). The CDR3 loop spans 12 amino acids. The CDR3 DNA reads as TGTGCCAGCAGCCCGGACAATCACATTCAGTACTTC. This gives the protein CASSPDNHIQYF.

This clone occurred a few times. This chain connects TRBV7-8 to TRBJ1-5; D not certain. Germline CDR1 SGHVS, CDR2 FQNEAQ. This CDR3 comprises 14 residues. V lost 5 bases and J 8 bases, leaving 16 bases between the germline ends. CDR3 DNA sequence: TGTGCCAGCAGCCCTCGGTCTGGTAGTGAGCCCCAGCATTTT. Amino acids: CASSPRSGSEPQHF. Variable domain in full (rest from reference TRBV7-8 and TRBJ1-5): GAGVSQSPRYKVAKRGQDVALRCDPISGHVSLFWYQQALGQGPEFLTYFQNEAQLDKSGLPSDRFFAERPEGSVSTLKIQRTQQEDSAVYLCASSPRSGSEPQHFGDGTRLSIL.

The gene calls are TRBV7-6 and TRBJ1-2; 10 nucleotides match TRBD1. The CDR3 is 15 residues long. V was pared by 5 bases and J by 8 bases, with 11 bases of the junction left unmatched. Germline CDR1 is SGHVS and CDR2 is FNYEAQ. The CDR3 coding sequence is TGTGCCAGCAGCCCCCCGGGACAGGGGACGGGAGGCTACACCTTC. Translating it yields CASSPPGQGTGGYTF.